These 15 T cell receptor beta chains were all obtained from the same sample, sequenced in a study of shared clonotypes between healthy human individuals. Data came from immunoSEQ multiplex PCR; TCRdb stores just in-frame clones and leaves some out. The sample lists about 110,000 clones; around 71% were seen once. Specimen: memory CD8+ T cells sorted from blood. Subset of the sample: CD45RO+ cells pooled with CCR7-negative TemRA cells. These receptor sequences come from a woman aged 25 to 45 in good health.

The gene calls are TRBV13 and TRBJ2-7, with TRBD1 identical over 8 bases. This CDR3 is 15 amino acids long. Germline V lookup: CDR1 PRHDT, CDR2 FYEKMQ (reference sequence). The junction had 7 bases not matched to a gene; V was cut back by 4 bases and J by 2 bases. The CDR3 protein is CASSSRDRSTYEQYF. The DNA of the CDR3 is TGTGCCAGCAGCTCGCGGGACAGGAGTACCTACGAGCAGTACTTC.

This chain uses TRBV6-5 with TRBJ2-1, with 7 bases fitting TRBD2. With 4 bases clipped from V and 7 bases from J, the junction kept 13 bases outside the gene matches. The CDR3 totals 16 residues. Germline V gene data show CDR1 as MNHEY and CDR2 as SVGAGI. Here the CDR3 DNA reads TGTGCCAGCAGTTCCACGAGGGGACTAAGAATAAATGAGCAGTTCTTC. The encoded protein is CASSSTRGLRINEQFF.

The V call is TRBV15, the J call TRBJ2-5; 11 positions agree with TRBD2. After removal of 5 bases from V and 4 bases from J, the junction contained 6 bases not matched to a gene. CDR1 and CDR2 (germline): LNHNV, YYDKDF (reference sequence). This CDR3 comprises 15 residues. The CDR3 is CATSGTSGSGETQYF. The DNA for the CDR3 is TGTGCCACCAGCGGAACTAGCGGGAGTGGAGAGACCCAGTACTTC.

This clone was counted many times. The J gene is TRBJ1-5, the V gene TRBV4-2, with 7 bases aligning to TRBD1. Germline CDR1 LGHNA, CDR2 YNFKEQ. The J segment lost 4 bases and the V segment lost 3 bases, leaving 6 bases of the junction unmatched. The CDR3 covers 15 residues. As DNA, the CDR3 is TGTGCCAGCAGCCACGAGGGACAGCCTAATCAGCCCCAGCATTTT. Translation gives CASSHEGQPNQPQHF.

This rearrangement joins TRBV19 to TRBJ2-3, with 10 bases matching TRBD2. With 5 bases clipped from V and 3 bases from J, the junction kept 8 bases outside the gene matches. Germline assignment: CDR1 LNHDA and CDR2 SQIVND (reference sequence). The length of the CDR3 is 16 residues. This CDR3 is CASSALAGVGTDTQYF. CDR3 nucleotide sequence: TGTGCCAGTAGTGCGCTAGCGGGAGTGGGTACAGATACGCAGTATTTT. The variable domain in full, completed from reference TRBV19 and TRBJ2-3, reads DGGITQSPKYLFRKEGQNVTLSCEQNLNHDAMYWYRQDPGQGLRLIYYSQIVNDFQKGDIAEGYSVSREKKESFPLTVTSAQKNPTAFYLCASSALAGVGTDTQYFGPGTRLTVL.

V gene TRBV7-9 combines with J gene TRBJ1-3; no clear D. Germline assignment: CDR1 SEHNR and CDR2 FQNEAQ (reference sequence). Trimming removed 1 base at V and 0 bases at J, with 16 bases between. The CDR3 totals 18 residues. Here the CDR3 DNA reads TGTGCCAGCAGCTTAGGGGCAGGCCATAAGAGCTCTGGAAACACCATATATTTT. Translating it yields CASSLGAGHKSSGNTIYF. The variable domain in full, completed from reference TRBV7-9 and TRBJ1-3, reads DTGVSQNPRHKITKRGQNVTFRCDPISEHNRLYWYRQTLGQGPEFLTYFQNEAQLEKSRLLSDRFSAERPKGSFSTLEIQRTEQGDSAMYLCASSLGAGHKSSGNTIYFGEGSWLTVV.

This clone appeared many times. CDR3 in DNA: TGTGCCAGCAGGACAGGGGGAGAGGGCAATCAGCCCCAGCATTTT. Translation gives CASRTGGEGNQPQHF. This chain links TRBV6-1 with TRBJ1-5; TRBD1 matches at 9 bases. From germline, CDR1 is MNHNS and CDR2 SASEGT. V was pared by 6 bases and J by 2 bases, with 5 bases of the junction left unmatched. This CDR3 has 15 residues.

The V call is TRBV5-1, the J call TRBJ1-5; TRBD1 might be the D (5 bases). Germline loops: CDR1 SGHRS, CDR2 YFSETQ. The CDR3 is 16 residues long. V was pared by 3 bases and J by 3 bases, with 16 bases between. CDR3 nucleotides: TGCGCCAGCAGCTACCGGGACGGTCCCTCCAATCAGCCCCAGCATTTT. Protein sequence: CASSYRDGPSNQPQHF.

The CDR3 here is CAAGQEETDTQYF. DNA for the CDR3: TGTGCCGCGGGACAGGAGGAAACAGATACGCAGTATTTT. The V call is TRBV6-1, the J call TRBJ2-3, with TRBD1 matching over 8 bases. CDR3 length: 13 residues. CDR1 and CDR2 (germline): MNHNS, SASEGT. V lost 11 bases, J lost 3 bases, and 7 bases stayed unmatched.

The chain carries TRBV9 and TRBJ1-2; 7 bases match TRBD1. The CDR3 has 15 amino acids. With 4 bases clipped from V and 2 bases from J, the junction kept 8 bases outside the gene matches. Germline lookup yields CDR1 SGDLS and CDR2 YYNGEE. The CDR3 coding sequence is TGTGCCAGCAGCCCAGGGACAGACAGCAACTATGGCTACACCTTC. It codes for CASSPGTDSNYGYTF.

J is TRBJ1-3 and V is TRBV13; D is uncertain. Trimming stripped 0 bases from V and 4 bases from J, with 7 bases between. The CDR3 has 14 residues. CDR1 is PRHDT, CDR2 FYEKMQ, per germline (reference sequence). This chain's CDR3 is CASSLGPAGNTIYF. The CDR3 DNA reads TGTGCCAGCAGCTTAGGTCCGGCGGGAAACACCATATATTTT.

This chain joins TRBV25-1 and TRBJ2-3, with 11 positions matching TRBD2. Germline-derived CDR1 and CDR2 are MGHDK and SYGVNS. V was clipped by 8 bases and J by 2 bases; unmatched bases: 9. The CDR3 is made up of 16 amino acids. CDR3 nucleotide sequence: TGTGCCAGCGAAGGGACTAGCGGCAAATTCACAGATACGCAGTATTTT. Translated: CASEGTSGKFTDTQYF. The full variable domain, rest sourced from reference TRBV25-1 and TRBJ2-3, is EADIYQTPRYLVIGTGKKITLECSQTMGHDKMYWYQQDPGMELHLIHYSYGVNSTEKGDLSSESTVSRIRTEHFPLTLESARPSHTSQYLCASEGTSGKFTDTQYFGPGTRLTVL.

The chain is built from TRBV28 and TRBJ2-1; possibly TRBD1 for D (5 bases). This CDR3 is 15 amino acids long. The V end was cut by 4 bases, the J end by 10 bases, with 20 bases between. CDR1 MDHEN and CDR2 SYDVKM come from the germline V gene. The CDR3 DNA reads TGTGCCAGCAGTTCCCCCCTGGGCAGGGTCCCAGAGCAGTTCTTC. Its translation is CASSSPLGRVPEQFF. The complete variable domain, with remaining parts taken from reference TRBV28 and TRBJ2-1, reads DVKVTQSSRYLVKRTGEKVFLECVQDMDHENMFWYRQDPGLGLRLIYFSYDVKMKEKGDIPEGYSVSREKKERFSLILESASTNQTSMYLCASSSPLGRVPEQFFGPGTRLTVL.

V usage is TRBV27 and J usage is TRBJ2-1; TRBD2 agrees at 12 bases. This CDR3 is built from 18 residues. In germline, CDR1 is MNHEY, CDR2 SMNVEV (reference sequence). Trimming cost V 6 bases and J 5 bases; bases outside gene matches: 14. The CDR3 is CASRSGTSGHPADNEQFF. CDR3 bases: TGTGCCAGCAGATCCGGGACTAGCGGGCACCCGGCGGACAATGAGCAGTTCTTC.

This chain links TRBV2 with TRBJ2-7; 9 bases match TRBD2. The CDR3 sequence is 13 residues long. CDR1 is SNHLY and CDR2 is FYNNEI in the germline V gene. The junction had 5 bases not matched to a gene; V was cut back by 6 bases and J by 5 bases. For the CDR3, the DNA is TGTGCCAGCAGCCTAGCGGGAAAGGACGAGCAGTACTTC. Translation: CASSLAGKDEQYF. Full variable domain (rest looked up from reference TRBV2 and TRBJ2-7): EPEVTQTPSHQVTQMGQEVILRCVPISNHLYFYWYRQILGQKVEFLVSFYNNEISEKSEIFDDQFSVERPDGSNFTLKIRSTKLEDSAMYFCASSLAGKDEQYFGPGTRLTVT.